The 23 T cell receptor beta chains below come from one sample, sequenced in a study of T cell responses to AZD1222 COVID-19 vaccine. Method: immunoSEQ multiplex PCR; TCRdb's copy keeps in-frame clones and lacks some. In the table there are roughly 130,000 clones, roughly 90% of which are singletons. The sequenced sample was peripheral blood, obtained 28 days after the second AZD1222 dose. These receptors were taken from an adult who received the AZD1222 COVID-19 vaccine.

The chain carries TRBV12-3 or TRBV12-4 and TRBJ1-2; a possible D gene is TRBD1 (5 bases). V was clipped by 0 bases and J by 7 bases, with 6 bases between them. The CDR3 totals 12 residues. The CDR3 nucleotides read TGTGCCAGCAGTTTAGCGGGACGTGGCTACACCTTC. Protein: CASSLAGRGYTF.

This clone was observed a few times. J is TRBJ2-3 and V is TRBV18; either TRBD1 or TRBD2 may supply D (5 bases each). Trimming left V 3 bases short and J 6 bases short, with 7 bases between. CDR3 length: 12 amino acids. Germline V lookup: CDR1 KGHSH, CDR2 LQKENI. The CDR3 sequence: CASSPGVDTQYF. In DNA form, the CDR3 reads TGTGCCAGCTCACCGGGGGTGGATACGCAGTATTTT.

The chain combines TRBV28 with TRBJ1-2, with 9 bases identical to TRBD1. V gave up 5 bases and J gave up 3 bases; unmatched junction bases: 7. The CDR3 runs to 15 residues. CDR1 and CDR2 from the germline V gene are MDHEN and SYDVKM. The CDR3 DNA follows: TGTGCCAGCAGTCTCTCGGGACAGGGTGACTATGGCTACACCTTC. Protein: CASSLSGQGDYGYTF.

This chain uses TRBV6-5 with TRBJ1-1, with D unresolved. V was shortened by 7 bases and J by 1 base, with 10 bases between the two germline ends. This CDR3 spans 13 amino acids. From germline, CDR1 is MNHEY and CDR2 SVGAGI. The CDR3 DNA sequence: TGTGCCAGCATTAGGGTAGAGAACACTGAAGCTTTCTTT. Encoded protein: CASIRVENTEAFF.

In nucleotides, the CDR3 is TGTGCCAGCAGCGTACAGGCTAGCGGGAACTACAATGAGCAGTTCTTC. Its protein is CASSVQASGNYNEQFF. This chain connects TRBV9 to TRBJ2-1; 9 bases map to TRBD2. The length of the CDR3 is 16 residues. The germline V gene encodes CDR1 SGDLS and CDR2 YYNGEE. V lost 1 base to trimming and J lost 3 bases; unmatched junction nucleotides: 5.

The CDR3 protein is CASSDGGVADYGYTF. The CDR3 bases are TGTGCCAGCAGTGATGGAGGAGTTGCGGACTATGGCTACACCTTC. The chain combines TRBV2 with TRBJ1-2; D unresolved. The V end was cut by 3 bases, the J end by 3 bases, with 14 bases between. CDR3 size: 15 residues. Germline CDR1 SNHLY, CDR2 FYNNEI.

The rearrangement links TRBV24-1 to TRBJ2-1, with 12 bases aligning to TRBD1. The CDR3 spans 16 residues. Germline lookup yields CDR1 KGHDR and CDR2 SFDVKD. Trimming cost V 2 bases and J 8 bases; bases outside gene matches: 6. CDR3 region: CATSDSGTGGGYEQFF. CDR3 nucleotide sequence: TGTGCCACCAGTGATTCCGGGACAGGGGGCGGGTATGAGCAGTTCTTC.

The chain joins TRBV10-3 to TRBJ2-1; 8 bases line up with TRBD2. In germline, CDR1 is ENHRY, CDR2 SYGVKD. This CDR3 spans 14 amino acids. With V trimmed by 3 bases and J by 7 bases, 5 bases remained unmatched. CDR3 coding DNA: TGTGCCATCAGTGACAGCGGGAGTAGTAATGAGCAGTTCTTC. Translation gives CAISDSGSSNEQFF.

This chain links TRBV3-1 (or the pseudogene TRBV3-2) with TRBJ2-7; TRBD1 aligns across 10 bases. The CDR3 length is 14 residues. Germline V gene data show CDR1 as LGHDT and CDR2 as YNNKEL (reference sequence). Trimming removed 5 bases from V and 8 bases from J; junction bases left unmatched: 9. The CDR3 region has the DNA TGTGCCAGCAGCACAACGGGACAGGGGCTTCAGCAGTACTTC. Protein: CASSTTGQGLQQYF.

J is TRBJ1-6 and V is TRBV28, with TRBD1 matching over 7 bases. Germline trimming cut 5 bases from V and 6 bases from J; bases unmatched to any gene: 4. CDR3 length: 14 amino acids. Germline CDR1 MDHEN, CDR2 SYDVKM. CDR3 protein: CASSGQVTNSPLHF. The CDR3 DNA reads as TGTGCCAGCAGTGGACAGGTCACTAATTCACCCCTCCACTTT.

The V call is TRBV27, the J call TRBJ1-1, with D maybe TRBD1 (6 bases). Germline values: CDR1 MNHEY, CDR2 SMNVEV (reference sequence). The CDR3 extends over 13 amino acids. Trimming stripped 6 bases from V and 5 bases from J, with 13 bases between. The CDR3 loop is CASSTGTWTEAFF. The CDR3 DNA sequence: TGTGCCAGCAGCACAGGGACATGGACTGAAGCTTTCTTT.

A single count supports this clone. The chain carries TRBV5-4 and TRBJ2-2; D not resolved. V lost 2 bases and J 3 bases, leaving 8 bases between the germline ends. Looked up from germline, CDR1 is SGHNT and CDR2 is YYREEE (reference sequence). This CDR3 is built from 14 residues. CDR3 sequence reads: CASSFSTDTGELFF. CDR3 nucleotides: TGTGCCAGCAGCTTCTCTACCGACACCGGGGAGCTGTTTTTT.

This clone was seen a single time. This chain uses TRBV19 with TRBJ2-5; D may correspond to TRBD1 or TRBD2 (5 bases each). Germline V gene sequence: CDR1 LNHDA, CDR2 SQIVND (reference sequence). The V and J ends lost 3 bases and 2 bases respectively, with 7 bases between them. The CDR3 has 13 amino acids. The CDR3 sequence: CASSIGGQETQYF. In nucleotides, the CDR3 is TGTGCCAGTAGTATTGGGGGACAAGAGACCCAGTACTTC.

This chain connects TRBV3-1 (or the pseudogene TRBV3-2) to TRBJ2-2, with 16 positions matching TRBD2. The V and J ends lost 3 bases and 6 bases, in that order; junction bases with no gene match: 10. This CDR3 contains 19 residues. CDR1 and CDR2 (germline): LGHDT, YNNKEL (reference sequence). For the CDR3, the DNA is TGTGCCAGCAGCCACTACTCCGGGACTAGCGGGGGGGCCCCCGGGGAGCTGTTTTTT. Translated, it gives CASSHYSGTSGGAPGELFF.

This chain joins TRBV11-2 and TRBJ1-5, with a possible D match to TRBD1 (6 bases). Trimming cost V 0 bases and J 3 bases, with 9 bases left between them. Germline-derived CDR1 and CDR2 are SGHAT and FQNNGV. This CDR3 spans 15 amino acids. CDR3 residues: CASSLDRTANQPQHF. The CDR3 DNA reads TGTGCCAGCAGCTTAGACCGGACAGCCAATCAGCCCCAGCATTTT. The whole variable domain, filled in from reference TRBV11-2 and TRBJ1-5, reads EAGVAQSPRYKIIEKRQSVAFWCNPISGHATLYWYQQILGQGPKLLIQFQNNGVVDDSQLPKDRFSAERLKGVDSTLKIQPAKLEDSAVYLCASSLDRTANQPQHFGDGTRLSIL.

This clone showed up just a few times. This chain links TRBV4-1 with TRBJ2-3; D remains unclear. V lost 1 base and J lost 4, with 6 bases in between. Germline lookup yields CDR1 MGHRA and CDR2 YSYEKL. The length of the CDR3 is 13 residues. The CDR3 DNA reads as TGCGCCAGCAGCCAAGGGATGGCAGATACGCAGTATTTT. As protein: CASSQGMADTQYF.

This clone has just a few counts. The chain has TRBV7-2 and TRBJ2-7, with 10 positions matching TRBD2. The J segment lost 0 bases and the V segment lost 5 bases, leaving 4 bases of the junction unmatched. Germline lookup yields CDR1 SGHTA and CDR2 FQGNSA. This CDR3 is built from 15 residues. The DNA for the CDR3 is TGTGCCAGCAGCCTAGGACTAGCGGTCTCCTACGAGCAGTACTTC. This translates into CASSLGLAVSYEQYF.

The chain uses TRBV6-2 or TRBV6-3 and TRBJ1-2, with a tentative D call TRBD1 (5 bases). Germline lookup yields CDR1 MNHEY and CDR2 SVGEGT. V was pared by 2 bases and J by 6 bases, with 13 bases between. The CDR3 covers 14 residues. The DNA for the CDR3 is TGTGCCAGCAGTTACAGTCAGGGACTGAATGGCTACACCTTC. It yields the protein CASSYSQGLNGYTF.

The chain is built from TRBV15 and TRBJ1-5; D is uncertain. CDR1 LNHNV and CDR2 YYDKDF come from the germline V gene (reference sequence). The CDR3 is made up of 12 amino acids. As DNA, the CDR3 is TGTGCGTCTGGATATAGCAATCAGCCCCAGCATTTT. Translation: CASGYSNQPQHF.

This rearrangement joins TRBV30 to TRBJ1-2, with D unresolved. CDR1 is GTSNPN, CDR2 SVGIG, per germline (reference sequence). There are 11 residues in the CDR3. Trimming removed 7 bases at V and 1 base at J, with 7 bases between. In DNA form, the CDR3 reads TGTGCCTTACGACTTAACTATGGCTACACCTTC. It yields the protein CALRLNYGYTF.

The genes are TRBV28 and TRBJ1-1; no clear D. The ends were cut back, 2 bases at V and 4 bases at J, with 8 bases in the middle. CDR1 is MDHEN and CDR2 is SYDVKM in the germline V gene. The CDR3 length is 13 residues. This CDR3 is CASSLVSRTEAFF. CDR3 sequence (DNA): TGTGCCAGCAGTTTAGTCAGCCGCACTGAAGCTTTCTTT.

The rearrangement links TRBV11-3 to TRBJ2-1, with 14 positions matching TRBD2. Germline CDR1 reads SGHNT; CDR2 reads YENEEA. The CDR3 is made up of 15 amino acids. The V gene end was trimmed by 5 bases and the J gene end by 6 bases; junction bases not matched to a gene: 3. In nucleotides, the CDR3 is TGTGCCAGCAGCCCAGGACTAGCGGGGGGCAATGAGCAGTTCTTC. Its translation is CASSPGLAGGNEQFF. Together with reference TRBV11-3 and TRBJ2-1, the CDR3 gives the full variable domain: EAGVVQSPRYKIIEKKQPVAFWCNPISGHNTLYWYLQNLGQGPELLIRYENEEAVDDSQLPKDRFSAERLKGVDSTLKIQPAELGDSAVYLCASSPGLAGGNEQFFGPGTRLTVL.

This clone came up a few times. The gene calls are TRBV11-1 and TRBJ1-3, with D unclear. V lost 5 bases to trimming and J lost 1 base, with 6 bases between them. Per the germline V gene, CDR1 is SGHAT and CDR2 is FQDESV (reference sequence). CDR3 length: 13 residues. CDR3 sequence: CASSLWSGNTIYF. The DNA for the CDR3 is TGTGCCAGCAGCCTTTGGTCTGGAAACACCATATATTTT.